This T cell receptor beta chain was identified during a study of long-term antiretroviral therapy in people with HIV (dated by TCRdb to the early 2020s). In terms of the full investigation: The earliest samples were collected about a decade before the 2015 WHO recommendation for immediate ART, when ART was typically delayed until CD4 counts fell. A retrospective serial study tested whether ART initiation and durable HIV suppression were associated with changes in peripheral blood TRB repertoire composition and diversity. Test extractions of a monoclonal T-cell line alongside some 36 polyclonal samples showed no cross-contamination during QIAcube processing. From 25 to 30 adults with confirmed HIV infection, the cohort provided some 200 cryopreserved PBMC samples, gathered serially across a mean of about six years (range 1-12). Among the roughly 30 participants with HIV, about 11 were female.

Trimming takes 3 bases off V and 7 bases off J; junction bases not matched to a gene: 2. Counted from cysteine to phenylalanine, this CDR3 has 15 amino acids. Solely the CDR3 DNA is kept, with 45 bases framed from the first base. CDR1 SGDLS and CDR2 YYNGEE are derived from the germline V gene. Participants were included only if at least one PBMC sample before ART initiation and at least two post-ART samples were available. Every participant with HIV received treatment in the United States of America. Before DNA extraction, cryopreserved samples of about 0.95-10 million PBMC were thawed and washed. At the time of the earliest PBMC sample, participants with HIV were aged between roughly 20 and 54 years. Each participant contributed PBMC samples from 1-4 timepoints before ART initiation and 2-8 timepoints after ART initiation, with a median of 7 samples. For every participant, serial HIV viral load, CD4+ T-cell count, ART history and demographic data were obtained. A Qiagen kit on a QIAcube was used to extract genomic DNA from unsorted PBMC, with samples processed in batches of 12.

Beyond this particular receptor, the publication reports: HIV repertoires had narrower CDR3 length ranges than controls, and the network structure suggested an antigen-experienced repertoire that shifted only slightly toward naive after ART. Because PBMC availability was limited, only the TCR beta chain was sequenced, with no alpha chain pairing. No data were available on ART adherence, viral resistance or therapy changes, limiting inferences about post-ART repertoire changes. A significant increase in TRB diversity was found to be associated with ART initiation, although TRB diversity was observed to remain significantly below that of transplant donor controls even after long-term ART. Because pre-ART samples had limited cell numbers, profiling was done on unsorted PBMC rather than on sorted CD4+ and CD8+ T cells. Expanded TRB clones identified before ART initiation dominated the repertoire at all time points, although this dominance fluctuated and declined in many PLHIV after ART. The samples span the years 2004 to 2017, and the ART regimens used at that time may not be as effective as current regimens.

The immunoSEQ hsTCRB v3.0 assay was used at survey level resolution to sequence the TRB variable region. TRB sequencing targeted a depth of about 40,000-50,000 T-cell genomes per sample. TRB libraries were pooled and sequenced on an Illumina MiSeq using a v3 150-cycle kit. Per the original workflow: Analysis of repertoires was carried out in R inside a reproducible Nextflow workflow spanning QC, data transformation and analysis. LymphoSeq2, an R package for exploring AIRR-Seq data, was used to implement custom analyses. A handful of samples yielding fewer than 5000 total TRB sequences were excluded, leaving more than 150 analyzed HIV repertoires. Among the approximately 180 retained HIV repertoires, 55 to 60 were collected before ART initiation and roughly 130 after ART initiation. Each repertoire was downsampled to 5000 TRB nucleotide sequences, and summary statistics were averaged across 100 downsampling iterations. TRB sequences were retained for analysis only if CDR3 regions of at least seven amino acids were present. A Shannon entropy-derived clonality score and the Gini coefficient were used to measure diversity. In the repertoire networks, any two of the top 5000 CDR3 amino acid sequences were connected whenever the two sequences differed by an edit distance of one. For TRB CDR3 amino acid sequences, GLIPH2 was used to predict antigen specificity groups and MHC restriction. To flag known CMV, EBV, HIV or tissue antigen associations, CDR3 amino acid sequences were matched against VDJdb and McPAS-TCR. Pre-ART, post-ART and control groups were compared with Wilcoxon signed-rank tests and Holm-Bonferroni correction. What TCRdb holds here is the immuneACCESS table cut down to in-frame rearrangements. Part of the clones is not present; checked against another copy, under half of the missing clones reflect an unresolved V gene, and the others are unexplained. V and J calls plus clone size are reproduced from that table; the DNA served to infer D and trimming. For this sample the table gives about 18,000 clones, of which 90% to 95% were detected only once. Approximately 10% of the sample lies in the top ten.

Note on this clone: Its antigen is unknown. Base qualities are not recorded, but no much larger clone differs from it by a single base.

The TCR was taken from a man aged 50-59 years with HIV. The rearranged chain carries TRBV9 and TRBJ2-4, with TRBD2 identical over 15 junction bases. The input for sequencing was unsorted PBMCs, taken 3 years after starting antiretroviral therapy. The DNA sequence is as follows: TGTGCCAGCAGCGAAGGACTAGCGGGGGGGAACATTCAGTACTTC. Its protein reads: CASSEGLAGGNIQYF.